The rows below give T cell receptor beta chains drawn from one sample of a study of siplizumab effects on memory and regulatory T cells. Clones were sequenced by immunoSEQ multiplex PCR, and TCRdb holds only the in-frame ones, with some missing. The sample shows approximately 52,000 clones, roughly 97% of them seen only once. The sample was naive CD4+ T cells sorted from blood. The source is a human donor in good health. CDR3s include the opening cysteine and the closing phenylalanine or tryptophan. The order of the fields is V gene, clone size, CDR3 protein. For some rows the clone size is stated as once, few or many, or as a class when expanded; others skip it.

V: TRBV6-5
size: -
CDR3: CASSPTTGELFF

V: TRBV7-8
size: -
CDR3: CASSLKWEVPDTQYF

V: TRBV30
size: -
CDR3: CAWSVQLEPQHF

V: TRBV5-1
size: -
CDR3: CASSLRTGPDNEQFF

V: TRBV19
size: -
CDR3: CASTRQNSGNTIYF

V: TRBV6-4
size: -
CDR3: CASSEASGLGRNEQFF

V: TRBV10-3
size: -
CDR3: CAISGDRRDEQFF

V: TRBV9
size: -
CDR3: CASSADDRAPPLHF

V: TRBV7-2
size: -
CDR3: CASSLDHTDTQYF

V: TRBV7-3
size: -
CDR3: CASSLRRQETQYF

V: TRBV19
size: once
CDR3: CASSIGRVSPPNYGYTF

V: TRBV7-9
size: -
CDR3: CASSLGAANNEQFF

V: TRBV9
size: -
CDR3: CASSVELPGGELFF

V: TRBV4-1
size: -
CDR3: CASSQDVAGGFGAQYF

V: TRBV18
size: -
CDR3: CASSPGQGVGGYTF

V: TRBV27
size: -
CDR3: CASSLAVTDTQYF

V: TRBV29-1
size: -
CDR3: CSALGQGSTDTQYF

V: TRBV6-6
size: -
CDR3: CASSFPGGGKPQHF

V: TRBV5-1
size: -
CDR3: CASSLTSGTYEQYF

V: TRBV5-6
size: -
CDR3: CASSPTRGNNEKLFF

V: TRBV7-2
size: -
CDR3: CASSSTGELFF

V: TRBV9
size: -
CDR3: CASSVEQGRGELFF